A single T cell receptor beta chain is shown here with its context. After removal of 8 bases from V and 9 bases from J, the junction contained 9 bases not matched to a gene. Germline CDR1 SQVTM, CDR2 ANQGSEA. The CDR3 sequence is 13 residues long. Assay: immunoSEQ multiplex PCR; the TCRdb copy retains only in-frame clones and omits some. The sample records roughly 60,000 clones, approximately 84% being singletons. These data belong to a study of blood T cell repertoires in COVID-19. Study information: Researchers got acute and convalescent COVID-19 samples from the United States, Italy and Spain.

Material: peripheral blood. The receptor was isolated from a human donor in a cohort sampled during active COVID-19. The chain carries TRBV29-1 and TRBJ2-1; 11 bases are shared with TRBD2. CDR3 bases: TGCAGCTTTCGTAGCGGGAGGGCCGCTGAGCAGTTCTTC. It encodes CSFRSGRAAEQFF.